This T cell receptor (beta chain) emerged from a study of OX40 agonist ivuxolimab in advanced cancers. This CDR3 is built from 14 residues. Unmatched junction bases numbered 3, after V lost 8 bases and J lost 8 bases. Germline CDR1 reads MNHEY; CDR2 reads SVGAGI. Assay: immunoSEQ multiplex PCR; the TCRdb copy retains only in-frame clones and omits some. The profile covers some 150,000 clones, with around 93% appearing a single time and more than 0.9% taken by the ten largest. Study observations and caveats: Those patients achieving a partial response at 0.1-3.0 mg/kg showed among the lowest clonal expansion.

Details on this clone: What it recognizes is unknown.

This receptor was identified in an adult with an advanced solid tumor such as melanoma, head and neck, liver or kidney cancer. This chain uses TRBV6-5 with TRBJ2-1; 16 nucleotides line up with TRBD2. The sequencing used CD4+ or CD8+ T cells sorted from blood, collected in a trial of the OX40 agonist ivuxolimab. The CDR3 sequence: CASQGTSGGDEQFF. The CDR3 DNA is TGTGCCAGCCAGGGGACTAGCGGGGGGGATGAGCAGTTCTTC.